The clone carrying this T cell receptor (beta chain) was observed many times. Its matching antigen is unknown. The data derive from a study of identical twins. General study findings and limits: Out-of-frame beta chain sequences displayed weaker excess sharing between twins. Clonotypes of the beta chain that were abundant in cord blood carried fewer insertions (memory repertoires showed none). Partial confounding of zero-insertion analyses by invariant MAIT and iNKT cells was possible.

TCRdb re-called the 5' RACE reads through MiXCR, storing one row per CDR3 protein. The sample has a few hundred thousand distinct CDR3 sequences, about 8% seen once. Trimming stripped 1 base from V and 1 base from J, with 16 bases between. Germline lookup yields CDR1 SGHAT and CDR2 FQNNGV. The CDR3 totals 17 residues. These data also featured in a second study, about yellow fever vaccine responses in identical twins. That paper notes: It has been reported that, in twins, the vaccine T cell response seemed partly convergent and partly personalized.

Sample: CD8+ T cells sorted from blood. This clonotype was obtained from a woman aged 18-30 years in good health. The genes are TRBV11-2 and TRBJ1-1, with a tentative D call TRBD1 (5 bases). The CDR3 spells CASSLVGGRGKNTEAFF. CDR3 sequence (DNA): TGTGCCAGCAGCTTAGTTGGGGGAAGAGGGAAGAACACTGAAGCTTTCTTT.